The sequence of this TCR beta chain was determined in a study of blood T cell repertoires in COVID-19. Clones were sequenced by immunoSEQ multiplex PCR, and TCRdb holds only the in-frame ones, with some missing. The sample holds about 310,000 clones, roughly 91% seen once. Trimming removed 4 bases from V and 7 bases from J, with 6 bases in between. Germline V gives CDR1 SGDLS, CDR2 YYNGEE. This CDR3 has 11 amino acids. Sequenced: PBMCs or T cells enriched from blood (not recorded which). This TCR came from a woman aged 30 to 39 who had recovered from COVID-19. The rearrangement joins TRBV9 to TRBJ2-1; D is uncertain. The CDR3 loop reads CASSLGNEQFF. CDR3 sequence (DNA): TGTGCCAGCAGCCTCGGGAATGAGCAGTTCTTC.